This T cell receptor beta chain was captured by sequencing in a study of control samples from healthy donors and cancer patients. Trimming cost V 1 base and J 6 bases, with 10 bases left between them. Germline CDR1 is SNHLY and CDR2 is FYNNEI. The CDR3 runs to 14 residues. Profiled with immunoSEQ multiplex PCR; TCRdb holds only in-frame clones, not every one. The table records some 160,000 clones, around 96% of them present only once. The source material was blood. The TCR was taken from a woman aged 40-49 years in good health. The chain combines TRBV2 with TRBJ1-5; D not resolved. The CDR3 spells CASSEGAVFQPQHF. The CDR3 DNA reads as TGTGCCAGCAGTGAAGGGGCCGTATTTCAGCCCCAGCATTTT.